This TCR beta chain derives from a study of TIL therapy for anti-PD-1-resistant metastatic lung cancer. Study outcomes and limitations: Patients were highly selected, enriched for treatment-naive, never-smoker and oncogene-addicted cases.

Time point of the sample: pre-treatment sample, taken before nivolumab and TIL therapy. Worth noting for this clone: Its antigen is not identified.

The germline V gene has CDR1 MDHEN and CDR2 SYDVKM. There are 15 residues in the CDR3. V dropped 6 bases and J dropped 7; count of bases not matched to a gene: 11. The immunoSEQ assay was v3. Libraries were sequenced to roughly 2 million read pairs (survey) or roughly 5-6 million (deep). Repertoires were generated with immunoSEQ multiplex PCR, while TCRdb's copy carries only in-frame clones and drops some. The sample shows more than 45,000 clones, around 86% of them seen only once. The rearrangement uses TRBV28 and TRBJ2-7, with 11 bases that match TRBD1. The receptor was isolated from a person aged 25-79 years with non-small cell lung cancer. Sample: blood, taken at baseline. This chain's CDR3 is CASSTTGTGGGEQYF. The DNA of the CDR3 is TGTGCCAGCAGCACCACCGGGACAGGGGGTGGGGAGCAGTACTTC.